Presented here are 15 T cell receptor beta chains from one specimen sequenced in a study of type 1 regulatory T cells. Study findings and constraints: Type 1 regulatory T cells had a more restricted TCR repertoire than non-type 1 regulatory T cells.

Each CDR3 protein is one row after TCRdb ran MiXCR on the reads. The sample carries fewer than 80,000 distinct CDR3 sequences, 20% recorded once. No antigens are known for them. Sequenced sample: cultured type 1 regulatory T (Tr1) cells, either the whole culture or a sorted fraction (not recorded which). The receptor source for this set is a human donor in good health.

The J gene is TRBJ2-2, the V gene TRBV6-1; D gene ambiguous. Germline V gives CDR1 MNHNS, CDR2 SASEGT. The CDR3 has 13 residues. Trimming took 2 bases from V and 1 from J, leaving 2 bases between them. CDR3 protein: CASSEWNTGELFF. The CDR3, as DNA: TGTGCCAGCAGTGAATGGAACACCGGGGAGCTGTTTTTT.

This clonotype was counted only a few times. This sequence joins TRBV29-1 and TRBJ2-7; a weak D match, TRBD2 (6 bases). This CDR3 region has 13 residues. V lost 6 bases, J lost 6 bases, and 18 bases lay in between. Germline CDR1 is SQVTM and CDR2 is ANQGSEA. CDR3 sequence reads: CSVKVGGAGEQYF. The CDR3 bases are TGCAGCGTAAAAGTAGGAGGGGCGGGCGAGCAGTACTTC.

This clonotype was counted between two and nine times. The gene calls are TRBV5-1 and TRBJ2-1; perhaps TRBD2 as D (6 bases). Trimming removed 1 base at V and 7 bases at J, with 12 bases between. CDR3 length equals 14 residues. Looked up from germline, CDR1 is SGHRS and CDR2 is YFSETQ. Written as DNA, the CDR3 is TGCGCCAGCAGCTTGTGGGGGGAAAATAATGAGCAGTTCTTC. The encoded protein is CASSLWGENNEQFF.

In this sample, this clonotype turned up a few times. The chain has TRBV24-1 and TRBJ2-7, with 9 nucleotides matching TRBD1. Per germline, CDR1 KGHDR and CDR2 SFDVKD. With V trimmed by 2 bases and J by 3 bases, 4 bases remained unmatched. This CDR3 is 15 amino acids long. CDR3 DNA sequence: TGTGCCACCAGTGATTCCGGGACAGGGCTCTACGAGCAGTACTTC. This encodes CATSDSGTGLYEQYF.

V gene TRBV10-2 combines with J gene TRBJ1-2, with D possibly matching TRBD1 (5 bases). This CDR3 region has 12 residues. V lost 6 bases to trimming and J lost 2 bases, with 7 bases between them. Germline lookup yields CDR1 WSHSY and CDR2 SAAADI. The CDR3 here is CASSDRNYGYTF. The CDR3 DNA follows: TGCGCCAGCAGCGACAGAAACTATGGCTACACCTTC.

The chain has TRBV7-2 and TRBJ2-7, with D uncertain. The CDR3 runs 15 residues. Germline V lookup: CDR1 SGHTA, CDR2 FQGNSA. V was shortened by 1 base and J by 4 bases, with 14 bases between the two germline ends. The CDR3 DNA follows: TGTGCCAGCAGCTTAGGCTCCGGACCGATGTACGAGCAGTACTTC. Translation gives CASSLGSGPMYEQYF.

The chain has TRBV20-1 and TRBJ2-7; 7 nucleotides align to TRBD2. There are 13 residues in the CDR3. The V and J ends lost 6 bases and 4 bases, in that order; junction bases with no gene match: 9. Germline V CDR1 and CDR2: DFQATT, SNEGSKA (reference sequence). CDR3 DNA sequence: TGCAGTGCCCAGACTAGCACTATTTACGAGCAGTACTTC. Its translation is CSAQTSTIYEQYF.

This clonotype was seen a few times. The chain links TRBV5-1 to TRBJ1-1; D gene uncertain. Germline values: CDR1 SGHRS, CDR2 YFSETQ. The CDR3 covers 15 residues. V dropped 4 bases and J dropped 4 bases, with 17 bases sitting between them. The CDR3 nucleotides read TGCGCCAGCAGCCCCAATAGACTACGGTTCACTGAAGCTTTCTTT. Amino acid sequence: CASSPNRLRFTEAFF.

This clonotype was picked up a small number of times. This chain uses TRBV7-3 with TRBJ2-5; 7 bases fit TRBD2. The V and J ends lost 5 bases and 2 bases, in that order; junction bases with no gene match: 8. Germline V gives CDR1 SGHTA, CDR2 FQGTGA. The CDR3 covers 15 residues. The CDR3 loop reads CASSHSGARQETQYF. DNA for the CDR3: TGTGCCAGCAGCCACAGCGGGGCGAGACAAGAGACCCAGTACTTC.

The chain uses TRBV4-2 and TRBJ2-5; 9 bases map to TRBD1. In germline, CDR1 is LGHNA, CDR2 YNFKEQ. The length of the CDR3 is 14 residues. V dropped 0 bases and J dropped 5; count of bases not matched to a gene: 1. The CDR3 region is CASSQDGTGETQYF. The CDR3 DNA reads TGTGCCAGCAGCCAAGATGGGACAGGGGAGACCCAGTACTTC.

This clonotype has a handful of counts. The V and J genes are TRBV7-9 and TRBJ2-1; perhaps D is TRBD1 or TRBD2 (5 bases each). CDR1 is SEHNR and CDR2 is FQNEAQ in the germline V gene (reference sequence). V lost 0 bases and J 5 bases, leaving 8 bases between the germline ends. The CDR3 length is 14 residues. The CDR3, as DNA: TGTGCCAGCAGCTTAGCGGGACGAAACAATGAGCAGTTCTTC. It translates to CASSLAGRNNEQFF.

This chain joins TRBV29-1 and TRBJ2-5; either TRBD1 or TRBD2 may fit D (5 bases each). CDR1 and CDR2 (germline): SQVTM, ANQGSEA. The CDR3 is 13 amino acids. The germline V and J ends were trimmed by 6 bases and 2 bases, with 13 bases remaining between them. The CDR3 loop is CSVPGPRQETQYF. In DNA, the CDR3 is TGCAGCGTCCCGGGACCGAGACAAGAGACCCAGTACTTC.

This sequence joins TRBV5-1 and TRBJ2-7; D possibly uses TRBD1 or TRBD2 (6 bases each). Germline CDR1 is SGHRS and CDR2 is YFSETQ. There are 12 residues in the CDR3. V lost 6 bases and J 6 bases, leaving 13 bases between the germline ends. For the CDR3, the DNA is TGCGCCAGCATTGGGGGGCCGGGCGAGCAGTACTTC. This translates into CASIGGPGEQYF.

In this sample, this clonotype turned up a few times. This chain links TRBV20-1 with TRBJ2-1; 7 bases match TRBD1. CDR3 length: 11 residues. The junction had 2 bases not matched to a gene; V was cut back by 6 bases and J by 6 bases. CDR1 is DFQATT, CDR2 SNEGSKA, per germline (reference sequence). The CDR3 is CSARGPNEQFF. In DNA, the CDR3 is TGCAGTGCAAGGGGGCCCAATGAGCAGTTCTTC.

The rearrangement joins TRBV3-1 to TRBJ2-4; weak D call: TRBD2 (6 bases). The V and J ends lost 1 base and 7 bases respectively, with 14 bases between them. Germline CDR1 reads LGHDT; CDR2 reads YNNKEL (reference sequence). The CDR3 totals 15 residues. The CDR3 DNA reads as TGTGCCAGCAGCCAAGCCGGGGGAGAGAAGAACATTCAGTACTTC. Encoded protein: CASSQAGGEKNIQYF.